This T cell receptor (beta chain) was observed in a study of CD4 T cells in relation to SARS-CoV-2 and coronaviruses. Study in general: After roughly ten days of antigen culture, PBMC TCR beta CDR3s were sequenced. Overall study findings and caveats: No crossreactivity against non-spike viral proteins was tested here.

Sequencing was performed with immunoSEQ multiplex PCR; in TCRdb, only in-frame clones are kept and a portion is missing. The sample holds roughly 20,000 clones, about three fifths seen once. J was trimmed by 1 base and V by 5 bases; bases with no gene match: 2. The CDR3 runs 14 residues. Germline-derived CDR1 and CDR2 are SEHNR and FQNEAQ (reference sequence). Before the COVID-19 pandemic, during about 2010-2019, CD4+ T cells were taken from unexposed donors. The cells were cultured for 10 days before CD4+ T cells were isolated. As cell numbers allowed, unexposed-donor CD4+ T cells faced SARS-CoV-2 S/N and four cold-coronavirus spikes. Details on this clone: As yet, its antigen is unknown.

The TCR was taken from a human donor in good health. Sequenced input: CD4+ T cells from PBMCs, cultured in vitro. The chain recombines TRBV7-9 with TRBJ2-1; TRBD1 agrees at 7 bases. The CDR3 DNA is TGTGCCAGCAGCCCGGACAGGTCCTACAATGAGCAGTTCTTC. It yields the protein CASSPDRSYNEQFF.